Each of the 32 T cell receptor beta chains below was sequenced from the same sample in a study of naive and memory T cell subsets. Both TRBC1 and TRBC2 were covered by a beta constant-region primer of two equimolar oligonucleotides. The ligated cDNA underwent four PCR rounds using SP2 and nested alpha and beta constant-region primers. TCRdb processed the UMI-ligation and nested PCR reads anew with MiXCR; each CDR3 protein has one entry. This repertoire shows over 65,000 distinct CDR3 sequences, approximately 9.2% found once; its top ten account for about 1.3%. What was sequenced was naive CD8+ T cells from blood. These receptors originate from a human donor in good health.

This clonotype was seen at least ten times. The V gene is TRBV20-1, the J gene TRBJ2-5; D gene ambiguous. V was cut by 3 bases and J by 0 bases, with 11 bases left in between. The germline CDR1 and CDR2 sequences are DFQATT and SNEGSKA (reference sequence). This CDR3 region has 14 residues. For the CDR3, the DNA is TGCAGTGCTAGGAAGCGCGTGTACCAAGAGACCCAGTACTTC. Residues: CSARKRVYQETQYF.

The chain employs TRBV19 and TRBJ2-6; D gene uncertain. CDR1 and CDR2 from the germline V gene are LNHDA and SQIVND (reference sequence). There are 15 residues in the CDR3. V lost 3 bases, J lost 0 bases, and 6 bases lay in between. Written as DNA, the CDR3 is TGTGCCAGTAGTATCGCGGTCTCTGGGGCCAACGTCCTGACTTTC. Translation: CASSIAVSGANVLTF.

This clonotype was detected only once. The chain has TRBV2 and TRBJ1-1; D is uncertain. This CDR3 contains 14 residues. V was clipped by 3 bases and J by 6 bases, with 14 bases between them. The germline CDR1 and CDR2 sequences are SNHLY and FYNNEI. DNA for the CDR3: TGTGCCAGCAGTGATGGACGAAGGACTCCTGAAGCTTTCTTT. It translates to CASSDGRRTPEAFF.

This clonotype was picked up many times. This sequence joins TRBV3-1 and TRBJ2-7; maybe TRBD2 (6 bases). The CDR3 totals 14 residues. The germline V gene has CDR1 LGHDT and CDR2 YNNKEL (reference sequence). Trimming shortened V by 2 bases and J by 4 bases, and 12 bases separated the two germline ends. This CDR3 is CASSQRLEGYEQYF. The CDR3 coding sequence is TGTGCCAGCAGCCAAAGACTAGAAGGATACGAGCAGTACTTC.

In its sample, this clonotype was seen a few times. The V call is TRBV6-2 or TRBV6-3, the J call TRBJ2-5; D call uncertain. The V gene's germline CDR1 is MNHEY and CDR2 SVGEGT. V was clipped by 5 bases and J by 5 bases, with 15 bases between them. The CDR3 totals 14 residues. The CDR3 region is CASSLDGVSETQYF. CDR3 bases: TGTGCCAGCAGTCTCGACGGAGTTTCGGAGACCCAGTACTTC.

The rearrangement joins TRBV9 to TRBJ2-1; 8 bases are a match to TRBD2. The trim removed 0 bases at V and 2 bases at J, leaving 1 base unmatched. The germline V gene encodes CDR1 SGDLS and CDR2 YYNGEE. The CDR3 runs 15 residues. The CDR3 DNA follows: TGTGCCAGCAGCGTAGGAGCGGGAGCCTACAATGAGCAGTTCTTC. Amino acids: CASSVGAGAYNEQFF.

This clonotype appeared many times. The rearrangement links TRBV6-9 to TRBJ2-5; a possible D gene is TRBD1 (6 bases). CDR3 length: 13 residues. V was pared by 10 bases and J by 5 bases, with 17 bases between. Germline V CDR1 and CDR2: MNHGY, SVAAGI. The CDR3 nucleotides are TGTGCCATCCCCCCGGACAGTCCGGAGACCCAGTACTTC. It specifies CAIPPDSPETQYF.

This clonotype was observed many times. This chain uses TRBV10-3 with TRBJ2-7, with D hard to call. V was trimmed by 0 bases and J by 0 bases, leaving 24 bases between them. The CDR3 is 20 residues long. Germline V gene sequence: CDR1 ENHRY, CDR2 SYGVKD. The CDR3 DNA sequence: TGTGCCATCAGTGAGTCTAGGTTGCAGAGTAATACTAAAATCTCCTACGAGCAGTACTTC. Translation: CAISESRLQSNTKISYEQYF.

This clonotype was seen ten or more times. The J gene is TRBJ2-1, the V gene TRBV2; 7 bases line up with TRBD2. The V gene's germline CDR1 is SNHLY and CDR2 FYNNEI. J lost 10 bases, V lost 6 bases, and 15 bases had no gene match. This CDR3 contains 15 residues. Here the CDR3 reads CASRDTGTTSLEQFF. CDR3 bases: TGTGCCAGCAGGGATACCGGGACTACCTCCTTAGAGCAGTTCTTC.

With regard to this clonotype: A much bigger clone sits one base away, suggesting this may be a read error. For the CDR3, the DNA is TGCAGCGTTGGGAGGATCGCGGGGTGGGGCGATGAGCAGTTCTTC. It encodes CSVGRIAGWGDEQFF. The chain carries TRBV29-1 and TRBJ2-1, with TRBD2 as a possible D gene (6 bases). CDR1 is SQVTM, CDR2 ANQGSEA, per germline. V dropped 4 bases and J dropped 8 bases, with 21 bases sitting between them. CDR3 size: 15 residues.

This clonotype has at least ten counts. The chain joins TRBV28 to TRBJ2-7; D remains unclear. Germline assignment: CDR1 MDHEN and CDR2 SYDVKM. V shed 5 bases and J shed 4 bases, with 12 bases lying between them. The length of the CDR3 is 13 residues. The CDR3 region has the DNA TGTGCCAGCAGTCCGGTACACGATTACGAGCAGTACTTC. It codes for CASSPVHDYEQYF.

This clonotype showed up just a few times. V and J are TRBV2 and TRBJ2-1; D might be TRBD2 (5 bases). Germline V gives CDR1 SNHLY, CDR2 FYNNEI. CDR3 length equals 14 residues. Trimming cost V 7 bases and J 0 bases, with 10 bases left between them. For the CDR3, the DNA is TGTGCCAGCATATCGACTACCTCCTACAATGAGCAGTTCTTC. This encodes CASISTTSYNEQFF. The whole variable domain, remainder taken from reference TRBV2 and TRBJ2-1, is EPEVTQTPSHQVTQMGQEVILRCVPISNHLYFYWYRQILGQKVEFLVSFYNNEISEKSEIFDDQFSVERPDGSNFTLKIRSTKLEDSAMYFCASISTTSYNEQFFGPGTRLTVL.

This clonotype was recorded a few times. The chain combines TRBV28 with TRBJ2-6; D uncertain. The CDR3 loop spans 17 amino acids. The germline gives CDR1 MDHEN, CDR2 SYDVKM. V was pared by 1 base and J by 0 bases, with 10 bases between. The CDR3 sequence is CASSLLGTDSGANVLTF. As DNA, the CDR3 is TGTGCCAGCAGTTTATTAGGCACGGACTCTGGGGCCAACGTCCTGACTTTC.

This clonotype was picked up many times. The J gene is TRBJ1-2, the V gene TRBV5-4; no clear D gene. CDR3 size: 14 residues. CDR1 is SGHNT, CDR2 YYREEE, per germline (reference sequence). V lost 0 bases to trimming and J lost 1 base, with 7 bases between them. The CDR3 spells CASSLDGYNYGYTF. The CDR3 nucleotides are TGTGCCAGCAGCTTGGACGGATATAACTATGGCTACACCTTC.

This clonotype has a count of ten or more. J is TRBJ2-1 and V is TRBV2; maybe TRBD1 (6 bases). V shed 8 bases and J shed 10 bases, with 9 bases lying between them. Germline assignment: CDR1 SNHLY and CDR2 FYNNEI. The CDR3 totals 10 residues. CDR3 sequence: CASSTGEQFF. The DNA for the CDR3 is TGTGCCAGCTCAACAGGGGAGCAGTTCTTC.

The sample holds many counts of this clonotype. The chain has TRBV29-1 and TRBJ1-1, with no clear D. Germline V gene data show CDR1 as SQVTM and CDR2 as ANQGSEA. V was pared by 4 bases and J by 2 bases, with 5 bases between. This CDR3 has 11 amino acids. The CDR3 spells CSVAENTEAFF. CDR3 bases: TGCAGCGTTGCGGAAAACACTGAAGCTTTCTTT. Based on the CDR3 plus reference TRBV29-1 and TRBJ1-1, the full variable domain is SAVISQKPSRDICQRGTSLTIQCQVDSQVTMMFWYRQQPGQSLTLIATANQGSEATYESGFVIDKFPISRPNLTFSTLTVSNMSPEDSSIYLCSVAENTEAFFGQGTRLTVV.

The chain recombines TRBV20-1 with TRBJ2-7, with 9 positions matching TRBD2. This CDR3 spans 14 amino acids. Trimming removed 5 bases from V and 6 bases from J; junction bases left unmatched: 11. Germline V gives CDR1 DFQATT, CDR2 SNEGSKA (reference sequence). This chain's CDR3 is CSALVAGAGIEQYF. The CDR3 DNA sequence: TGCAGTGCTCTAGTAGCGGGAGCAGGCATCGAGCAGTACTTC.

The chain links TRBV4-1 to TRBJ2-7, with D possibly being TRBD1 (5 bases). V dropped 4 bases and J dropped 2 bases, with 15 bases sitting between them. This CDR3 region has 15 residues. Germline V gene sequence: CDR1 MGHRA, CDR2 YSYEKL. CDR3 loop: CASSPTVEPTYEQYF. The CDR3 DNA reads TGCGCCAGCAGCCCGACAGTCGAGCCTACCTACGAGCAGTACTTC.

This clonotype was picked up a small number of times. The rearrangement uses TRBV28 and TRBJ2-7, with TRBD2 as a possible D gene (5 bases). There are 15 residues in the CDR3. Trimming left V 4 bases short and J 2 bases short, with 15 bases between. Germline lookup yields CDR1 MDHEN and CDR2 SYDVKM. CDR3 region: CASSSSPDGTYEQYF. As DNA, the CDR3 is TGTGCCAGCAGTTCCTCCCCAGACGGGACCTACGAGCAGTACTTC.

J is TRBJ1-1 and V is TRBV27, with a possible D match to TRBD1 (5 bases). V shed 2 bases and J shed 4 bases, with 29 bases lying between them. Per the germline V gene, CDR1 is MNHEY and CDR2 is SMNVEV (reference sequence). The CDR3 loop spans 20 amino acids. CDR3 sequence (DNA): TGTGCCAGCAGTTTAACCCCGGGGAGGGTCGGTGGTTGGGGACTCACTGAAGCTTTCTTT. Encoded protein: CASSLTPGRVGGWGLTEAFF.

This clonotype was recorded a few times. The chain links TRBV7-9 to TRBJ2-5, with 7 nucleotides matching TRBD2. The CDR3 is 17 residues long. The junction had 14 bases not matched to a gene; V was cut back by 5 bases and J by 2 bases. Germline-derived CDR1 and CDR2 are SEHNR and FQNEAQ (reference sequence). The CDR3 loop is CASSRIQRDFRQETQYF. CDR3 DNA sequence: TGTGCCAGCAGCCGTATTCAGCGGGACTTCCGACAAGAGACCCAGTACTTC.

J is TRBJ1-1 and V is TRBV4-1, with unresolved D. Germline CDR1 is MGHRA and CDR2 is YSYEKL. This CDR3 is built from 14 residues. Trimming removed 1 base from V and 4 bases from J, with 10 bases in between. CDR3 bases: TGCGCCAGCAGCCAAGTAGAGGCAGGCACTGAAGCTTTCTTT. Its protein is CASSQVEAGTEAFF.

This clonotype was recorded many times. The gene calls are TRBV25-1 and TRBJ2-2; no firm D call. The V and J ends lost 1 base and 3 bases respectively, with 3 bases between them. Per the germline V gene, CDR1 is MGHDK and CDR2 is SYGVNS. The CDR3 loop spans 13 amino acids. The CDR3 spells CASSEFHTGELFF. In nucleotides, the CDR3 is TGTGCCAGCAGTGAATTCCACACCGGGGAGCTGTTTTTT.

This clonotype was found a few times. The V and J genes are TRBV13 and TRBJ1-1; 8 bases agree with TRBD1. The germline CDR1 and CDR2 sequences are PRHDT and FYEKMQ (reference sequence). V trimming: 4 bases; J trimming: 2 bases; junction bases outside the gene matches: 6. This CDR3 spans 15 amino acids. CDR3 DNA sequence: TGTGCCAGCAGCTCCAACGACAGGGGAAACACTGAAGCTTTCTTT. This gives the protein CASSSNDRGNTEAFF. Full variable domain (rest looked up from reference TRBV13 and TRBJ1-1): AAGVIQSPRHLIKEKRETATLKCYPIPRHDTVYWYQQGPGQDPQFLISFYEKMQSDKGSIPDRFSAQQFSDYHSELNMSSLELGDSALYFCASSSNDRGNTEAFFGQGTRLTVV.

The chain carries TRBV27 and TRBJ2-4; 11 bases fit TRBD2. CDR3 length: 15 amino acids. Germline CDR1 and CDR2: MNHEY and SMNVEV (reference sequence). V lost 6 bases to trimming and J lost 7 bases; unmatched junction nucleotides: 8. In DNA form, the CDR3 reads TGTGCCAGCAGGTCCGGGACTAGCGGTTACAACATTCAGTACTTC. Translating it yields CASRSGTSGYNIQYF.

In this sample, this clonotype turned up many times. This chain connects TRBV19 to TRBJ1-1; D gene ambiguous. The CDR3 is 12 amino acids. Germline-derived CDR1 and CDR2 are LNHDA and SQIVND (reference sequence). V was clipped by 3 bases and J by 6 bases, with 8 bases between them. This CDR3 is CASSMPVAEAFF. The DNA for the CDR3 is TGTGCCAGTAGTATGCCGGTTGCTGAAGCTTTCTTT.

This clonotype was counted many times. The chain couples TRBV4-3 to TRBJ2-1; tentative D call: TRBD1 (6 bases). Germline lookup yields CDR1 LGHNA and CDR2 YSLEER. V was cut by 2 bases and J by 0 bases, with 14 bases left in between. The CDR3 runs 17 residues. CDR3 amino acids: CASSQQTGPSSYNEQFF. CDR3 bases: TGCGCCAGCAGCCAACAGACAGGTCCGAGCTCCTACAATGAGCAGTTCTTC.

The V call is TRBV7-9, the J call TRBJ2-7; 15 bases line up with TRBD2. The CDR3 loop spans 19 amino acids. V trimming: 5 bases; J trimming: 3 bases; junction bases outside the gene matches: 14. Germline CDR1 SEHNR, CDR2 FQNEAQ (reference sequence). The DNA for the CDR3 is TGTGCCAGCAGCCCATCACGGACTAGCGGGAGGGCCACTCACTACGAGCAGTACTTC. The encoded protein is CASSPSRTSGRATHYEQYF.

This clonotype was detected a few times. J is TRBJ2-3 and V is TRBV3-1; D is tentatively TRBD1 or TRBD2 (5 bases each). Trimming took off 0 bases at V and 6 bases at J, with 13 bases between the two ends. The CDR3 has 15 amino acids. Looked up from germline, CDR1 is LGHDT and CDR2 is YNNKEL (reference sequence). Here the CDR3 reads CASSQEIVGRDTQYF. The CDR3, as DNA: TGTGCCAGCAGCCAAGAGATTGTGGGACGGGATACGCAGTATTTT.

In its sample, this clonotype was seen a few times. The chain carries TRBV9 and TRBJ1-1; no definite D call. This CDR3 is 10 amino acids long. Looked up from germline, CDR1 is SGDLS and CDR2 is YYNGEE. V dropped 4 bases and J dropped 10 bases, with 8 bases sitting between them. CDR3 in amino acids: CASSPLPAFF. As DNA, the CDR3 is TGTGCCAGCAGCCCTCTGCCAGCTTTCTTT. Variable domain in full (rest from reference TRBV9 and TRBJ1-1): DSGVTQTPKHLITATGQRVTLRCSPRSGDLSVYWYQQSLDQGLQFLIQYYNGEERAKGNILERFSAQQFPDLHSELNLSSLELGDSALYFCASSPLPAFFGQGTRLTVV.

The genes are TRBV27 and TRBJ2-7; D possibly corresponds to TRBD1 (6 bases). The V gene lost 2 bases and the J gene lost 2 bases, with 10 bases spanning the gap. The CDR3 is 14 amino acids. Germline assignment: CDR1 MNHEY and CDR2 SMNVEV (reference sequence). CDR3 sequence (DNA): TGTGCCAGCAGTTTAACCGGGACACCCTACGAGCAGTACTTC. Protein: CASSLTGTPYEQYF.

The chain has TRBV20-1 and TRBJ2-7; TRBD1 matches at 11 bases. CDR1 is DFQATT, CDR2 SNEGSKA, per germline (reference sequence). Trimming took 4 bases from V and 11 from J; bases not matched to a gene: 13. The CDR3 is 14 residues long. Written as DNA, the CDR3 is TGCAGTGCTAAAGACCGGGACAGGGGGTATGGGGAGTACTTC. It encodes CSAKDRDRGYGEYF.